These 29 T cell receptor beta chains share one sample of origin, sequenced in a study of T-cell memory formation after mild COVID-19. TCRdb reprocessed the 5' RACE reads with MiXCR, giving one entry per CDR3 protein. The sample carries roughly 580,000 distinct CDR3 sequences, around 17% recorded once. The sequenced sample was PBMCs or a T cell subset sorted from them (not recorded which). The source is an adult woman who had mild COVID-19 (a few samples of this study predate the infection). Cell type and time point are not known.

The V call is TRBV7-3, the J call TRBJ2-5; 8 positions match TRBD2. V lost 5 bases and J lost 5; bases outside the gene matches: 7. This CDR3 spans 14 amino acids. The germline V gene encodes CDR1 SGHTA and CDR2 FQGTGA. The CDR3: CASSPGGPLETQYF. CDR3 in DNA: TGTGCCAGCAGCCCGGGGGGGCCCTTGGAGACCCAGTACTTC. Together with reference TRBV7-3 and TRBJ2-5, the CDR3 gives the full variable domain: GAGVSQTPSNKVTEKGKYVELRCDPISGHTALYWYRQSLGQGPEFLIYFQGTGAADDSGLPNDRFFAVRPEGSVSTLKIQRTERGDSAVYLCASSPGGPLETQYFGPGTRLLVL.

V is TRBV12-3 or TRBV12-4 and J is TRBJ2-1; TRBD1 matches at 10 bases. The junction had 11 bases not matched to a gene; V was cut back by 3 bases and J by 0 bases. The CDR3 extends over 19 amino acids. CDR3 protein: CASSFTGQGPSSSYNEQFF. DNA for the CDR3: TGTGCCAGCAGTTTTACGGGACAGGGGCCCTCAAGCTCCTACAATGAGCAGTTCTTC.

CDR3: CASSDDRDRGLTNTGELFF. CDR3 DNA: TGTGCCAGCAGCGACGACCGGGACAGGGGGTTAACTAACACCGGGGAGCTGTTTTTT. The rearrangement joins TRBV9 to TRBJ2-2; 11 bases map to TRBD1. The CDR3 spans 19 residues. The germline gives CDR1 SGDLS, CDR2 YYNGEE. Losses at the gene ends were 3 bases for V and 2 bases for J; bases not matched to a gene: 12. The full variable domain, with the rest looked up from reference TRBV9 and TRBJ2-2, is DSGVTQTPKHLITATGQRVTLRCSPRSGDLSVYWYQQSLDQGLQFLIQYYNGEERAKGNILERFSAQQFPDLHSELNLSSLELGDSALYFCASSDDRDRGLTNTGELFFGEGSRLTVL.

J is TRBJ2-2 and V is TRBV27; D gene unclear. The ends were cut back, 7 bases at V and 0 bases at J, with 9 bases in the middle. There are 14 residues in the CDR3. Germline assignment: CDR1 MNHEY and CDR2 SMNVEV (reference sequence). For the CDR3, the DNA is TGTGCCAGCACTCCCCAACCGAACACCGGGGAGCTGTTTTTT. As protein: CASTPQPNTGELFF.

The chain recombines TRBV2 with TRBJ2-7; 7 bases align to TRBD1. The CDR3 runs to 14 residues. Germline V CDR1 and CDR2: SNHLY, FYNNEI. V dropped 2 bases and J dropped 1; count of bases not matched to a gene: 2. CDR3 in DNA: TGTGCCAGCAGTGAACAGGGACAGTCCTACGAGCAGTACTTC. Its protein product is CASSEQGQSYEQYF. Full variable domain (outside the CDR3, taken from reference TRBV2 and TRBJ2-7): EPEVTQTPSHQVTQMGQEVILRCVPISNHLYFYWYRQILGQKVEFLVSFYNNEISEKSEIFDDQFSVERPDGSNFTLKIRSTKLEDSAMYFCASSEQGQSYEQYFGPGTRLTVT.

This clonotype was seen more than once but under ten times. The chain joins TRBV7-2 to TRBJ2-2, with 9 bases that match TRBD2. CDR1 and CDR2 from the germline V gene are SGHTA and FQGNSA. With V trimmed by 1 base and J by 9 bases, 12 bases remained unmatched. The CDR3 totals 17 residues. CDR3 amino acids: CASSLGGGRAFPRELFF. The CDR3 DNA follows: TGTGCCAGCAGCTTAGGGGGCGGGAGGGCCTTCCCCCGGGAGCTGTTTTTT.

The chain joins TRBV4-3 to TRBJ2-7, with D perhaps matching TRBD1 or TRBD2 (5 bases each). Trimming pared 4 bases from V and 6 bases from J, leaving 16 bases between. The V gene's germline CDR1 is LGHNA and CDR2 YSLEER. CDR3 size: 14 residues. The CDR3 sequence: CASSPPGRRGEQYF. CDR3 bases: TGCGCCAGCAGCCCCCCGGGACGGAGAGGCGAGCAGTACTTC.

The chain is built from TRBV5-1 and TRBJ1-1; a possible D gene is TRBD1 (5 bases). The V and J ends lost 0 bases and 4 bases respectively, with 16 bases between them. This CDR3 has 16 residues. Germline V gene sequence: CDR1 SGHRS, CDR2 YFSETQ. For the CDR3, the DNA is TGCGCCAGCAGCTTGGATCAGGGTTCATTTGCCACTGAAGCTTTCTTT. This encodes CASSLDQGSFATEAFF.

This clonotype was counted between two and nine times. The CDR3 DNA follows: TGCGCCAGCAGCCGGGGACTAGCGGCGGGAGGGGGAGAGACCCAGTACTTC. Translation gives CASSRGLAAGGGETQYF. The chain has TRBV4-3 and TRBJ2-5; 11 positions match TRBD2. Germline trimming cut 4 bases from V and 4 bases from J; bases unmatched to any gene: 11. This CDR3 has 17 amino acids. The germline gives CDR1 LGHNA, CDR2 YSLEER.

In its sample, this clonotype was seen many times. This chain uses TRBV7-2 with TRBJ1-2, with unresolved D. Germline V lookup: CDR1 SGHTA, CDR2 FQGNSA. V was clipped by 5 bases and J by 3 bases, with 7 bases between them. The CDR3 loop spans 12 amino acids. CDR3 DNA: TGTGCCAGCAGCCCAAGGGACTATGGCTACACCTTC. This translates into CASSPRDYGYTF.

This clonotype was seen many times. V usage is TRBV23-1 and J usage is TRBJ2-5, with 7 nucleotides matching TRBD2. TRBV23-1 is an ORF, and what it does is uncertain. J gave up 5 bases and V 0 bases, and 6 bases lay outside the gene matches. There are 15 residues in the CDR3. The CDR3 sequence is CASSQSGSGCETQYF. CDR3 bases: TGCGCCAGCAGTCAATCGGGTAGCGGGTGCGAGACCCAGTACTTC.

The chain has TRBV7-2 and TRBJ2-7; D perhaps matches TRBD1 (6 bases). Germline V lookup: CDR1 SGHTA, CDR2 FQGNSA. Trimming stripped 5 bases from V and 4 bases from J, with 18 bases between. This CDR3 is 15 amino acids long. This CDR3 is CASSHRQDQLYEQYF. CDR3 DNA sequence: TGTGCCAGCAGCCACAGACAGGACCAATTATACGAGCAGTACTTC. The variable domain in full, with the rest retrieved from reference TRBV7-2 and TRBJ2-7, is GAGVSQSPSNKVTEKGKDVELRCDPISGHTALYWYRQSLGQGLEFLIYFQGNSAPDKSGLPSDRFSAERTGGSVSTLTIQRTQQEDSAVYLCASSHRQDQLYEQYFGPGTRLTVT.

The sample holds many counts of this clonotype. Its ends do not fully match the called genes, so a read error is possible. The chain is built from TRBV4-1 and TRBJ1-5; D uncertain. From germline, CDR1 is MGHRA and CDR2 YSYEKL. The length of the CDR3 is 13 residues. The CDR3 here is CASSQDSNQPQHF. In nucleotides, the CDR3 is TGTGCCAGCAGCCAAGATAGCAATCAGCCCCAGCATTTT.

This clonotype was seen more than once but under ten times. The CDR3 loop reads CASSPLRGPSSYEQYF. In nucleotides, the CDR3 is TGTGCCAGCAGCCCCCTTAGGGGACCCAGCTCCTACGAGCAGTACTTC. The chain carries TRBV4-2 and TRBJ2-7, with D possibly being TRBD1 or TRBD2 (5 bases each). Germline CDR1 reads LGHNA; CDR2 reads YNFKEQ. V was clipped by 4 bases and J by 0 bases, with 16 bases between them. CDR3 length equals 16 residues.

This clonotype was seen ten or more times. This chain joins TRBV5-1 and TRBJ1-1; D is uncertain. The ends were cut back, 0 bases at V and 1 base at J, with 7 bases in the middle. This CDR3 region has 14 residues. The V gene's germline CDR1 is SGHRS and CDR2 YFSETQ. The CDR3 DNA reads TGCGCCAGCAGCTTGGAACAGAAGAACACTGAAGCTTTCTTT. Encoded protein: CASSLEQKNTEAFF.

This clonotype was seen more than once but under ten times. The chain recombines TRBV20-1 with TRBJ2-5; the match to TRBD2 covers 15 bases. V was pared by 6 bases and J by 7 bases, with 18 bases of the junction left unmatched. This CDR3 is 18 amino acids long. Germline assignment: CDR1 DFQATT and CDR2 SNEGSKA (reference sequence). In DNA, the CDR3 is TGCAGTGCGAGTCGGACTAGCGGGAGGGTCCGGGGCCCGGGGACCCAGTACTTC. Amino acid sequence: CSASRTSGRVRGPGTQYF.

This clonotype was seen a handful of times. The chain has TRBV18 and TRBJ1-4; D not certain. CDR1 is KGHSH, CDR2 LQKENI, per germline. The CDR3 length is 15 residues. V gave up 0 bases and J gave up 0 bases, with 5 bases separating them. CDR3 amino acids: CASSPPGSTNEKLFF. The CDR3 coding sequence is TGTGCCAGCTCACCACCGGGGTCAACTAATGAAAAACTGTTTTTT.

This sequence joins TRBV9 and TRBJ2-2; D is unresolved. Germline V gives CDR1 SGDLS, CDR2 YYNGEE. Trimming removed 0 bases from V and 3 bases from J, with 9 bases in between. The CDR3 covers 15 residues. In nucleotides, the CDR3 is TGTGCCAGCAGCGTAGGGGATCTGTACACCGGGGAGCTGTTTTTT. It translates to CASSVGDLYTGELFF.

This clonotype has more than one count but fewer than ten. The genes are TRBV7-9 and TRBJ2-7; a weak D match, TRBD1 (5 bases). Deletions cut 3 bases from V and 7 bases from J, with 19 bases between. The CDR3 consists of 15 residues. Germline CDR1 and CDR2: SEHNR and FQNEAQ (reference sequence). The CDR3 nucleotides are TGTGCCAGCAGCTTCGCCTGGGGCCTAATAATGGAGCAGTACTTC. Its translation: CASSFAWGLIMEQYF.

The chain's CDR3 is CASSFLPTAPVCGEQYF. CDR3 nucleotides: TGTGCCAGCAGTTTCCTACCGACTGCTCCGGTGTGCGGCGAGCAGTACTTC. This sequence joins TRBV6-5 and TRBJ2-7; D gene unclear. Between the trimmed V and J ends, which lost 4 bases and 6 bases, there was a span of 25 bases. The CDR3 consists of 17 residues. The germline V gene encodes CDR1 MNHEY and CDR2 SVGAGI.

CDR3 loop: CASSLLQGARPGTGELFF. Written as DNA, the CDR3 is TGTGCCAGCAGTCTCCTACAGGGGGCTAGGCCAGGGACCGGGGAGCTGTTTTTT. The J gene is TRBJ2-2, the V gene TRBV6-5; TRBD1 matches at 9 bases. V shed 5 bases, J shed 5 bases, and the junction held 15 bases outside the gene matches. In germline, CDR1 is MNHEY, CDR2 SVGAGI. The CDR3 is 18 amino acids.

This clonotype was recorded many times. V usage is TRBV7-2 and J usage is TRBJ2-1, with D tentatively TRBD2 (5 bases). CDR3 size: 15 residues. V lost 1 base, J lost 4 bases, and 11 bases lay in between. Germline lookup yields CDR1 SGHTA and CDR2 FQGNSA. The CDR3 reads CASSLGASPYNEQFF. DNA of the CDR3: TGTGCCAGCAGCTTAGGAGCTAGCCCATACAATGAGCAGTTCTTC.

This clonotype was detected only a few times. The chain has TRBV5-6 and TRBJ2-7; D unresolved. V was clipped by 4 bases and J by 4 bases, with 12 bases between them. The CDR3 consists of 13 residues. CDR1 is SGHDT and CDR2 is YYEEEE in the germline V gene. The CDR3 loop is CASSRLVSYEQYF. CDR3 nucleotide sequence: TGTGCCAGCAGCCGTCTAGTGAGTTACGAGCAGTACTTC.

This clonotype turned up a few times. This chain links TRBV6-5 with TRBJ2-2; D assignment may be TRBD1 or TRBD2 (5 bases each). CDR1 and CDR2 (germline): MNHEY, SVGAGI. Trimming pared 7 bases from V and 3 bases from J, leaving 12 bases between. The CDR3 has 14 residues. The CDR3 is CASITGTHTGELFF. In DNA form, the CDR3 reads TGTGCCAGCATCACGGGGACCCACACCGGGGAGCTGTTTTTT.

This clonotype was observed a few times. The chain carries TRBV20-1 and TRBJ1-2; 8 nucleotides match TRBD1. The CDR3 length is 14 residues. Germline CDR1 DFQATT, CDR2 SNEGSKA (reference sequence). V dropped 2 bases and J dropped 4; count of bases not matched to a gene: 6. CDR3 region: CSARQGASGYGYTF. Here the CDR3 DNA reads TGCAGTGCTAGACAGGGGGCATCTGGCTATGGCTACACCTTC.

The DNA for the CDR3 is TGCAGTGCTAGGGCGGGGAACACTGAAGCTTTCTTT. Amino acid sequence: CSARAGNTEAFF. The rearrangement uses TRBV20-1 and TRBJ1-1; the D is unclear. This CDR3 is built from 12 residues. Trimming left V 3 bases short and J 1 base short, with 6 bases between. Germline V CDR1 and CDR2: DFQATT, SNEGSKA (reference sequence).

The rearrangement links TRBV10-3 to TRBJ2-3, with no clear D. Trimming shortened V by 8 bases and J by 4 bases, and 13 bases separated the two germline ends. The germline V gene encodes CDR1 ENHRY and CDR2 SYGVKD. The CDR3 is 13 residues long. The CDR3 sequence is CAIGRKDPDTQYF. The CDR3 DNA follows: TGTGCCATCGGAAGAAAGGACCCAGATACGCAGTATTTT.

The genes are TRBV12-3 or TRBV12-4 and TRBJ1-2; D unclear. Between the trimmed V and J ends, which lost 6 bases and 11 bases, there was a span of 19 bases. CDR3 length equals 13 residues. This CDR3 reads CASSNTLWAGYTF. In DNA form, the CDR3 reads TGTGCCAGCAGCAACACTCTATGGGCGGGGTACACCTTC.

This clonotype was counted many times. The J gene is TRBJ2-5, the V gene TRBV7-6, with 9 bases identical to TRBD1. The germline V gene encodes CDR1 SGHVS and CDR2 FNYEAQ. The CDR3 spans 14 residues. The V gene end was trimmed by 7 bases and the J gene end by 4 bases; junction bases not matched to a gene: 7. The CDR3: CASTLNRGPETQYF. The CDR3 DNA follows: TGTGCCAGCACCCTCAACAGGGGGCCAGAGACCCAGTACTTC.